Listed below are T cell receptor beta chains from one sample, sequenced in a study of cytomegalovirus exposure and HLA in healthy donors. The assay was immunoSEQ multiplex PCR, and TCRdb's table has in-frame clones only and misses some. The sample lists some 170,000 clones; less than 85% were seen once. Sequencing was done on a sample of PBMCs. These receptors were collected from a man in his sixties in good health and CMV-seronegative. Each CDR3 is given with its conserved first and last residue. A D gene is named only where the DNA matches it firmly. Part of the rows lack a size; the others show once, few, many or a class for expanded clones.

j_call	v_call	d_call	clone_size	cdr3_aa	cdr3_nt
TRBJ1-5	TRBV11-2	-	-	CASSPERSAPQPQHF	TGTGCCAGCAGCCCAGAGAGGTCCGCCCCTCAGCCCCAGCATTTT
TRBJ2-2	TRBV7-2	-	-	CASSLAGAHSTGELFF	TGTGCCAGCAGCTTAGCAGGGGCGCATAGCACCGGGGAGCTGTTTTTT
TRBJ1-3	TRBV5-1	-	-	CASSLALSGNTIYF	TGCGCCAGCAGCTTGGCCCTCTCTGGAAACACCATATATTTT
TRBJ1-1	TRBV28	TRBD1	few	CASSSLTGGNTEAFF	TGTGCCAGCAGTTCCCTGACAGGGGGAAACACTGAAGCTTTCTTT
TRBJ2-2	TRBV21-1	-	-	CASRPGQLTRNTGELFF	TGTGCCAGCAGGCCGGGACAACTAACAAGAAACACCGGGGAGCTGTTTTTT
TRBJ2-1	TRBV28	TRBD2	-	CASSFPGLDYNEQFF	TGTGCCAGCAGTTTTCCGGGACTAGACTACAATGAGCAGTTCTTC
TRBJ1-1	TRBV19	-	-	CASSIAWGAEAFF	TGTGCCAGTAGTATAGCTTGGGGCGCTGAAGCTTTCTTT
TRBJ1-5	TRBV10-3	-	-	CAISEFGSRGSNQPQHF	TGTGCCATCAGTGAGTTCGGGTCCAGGGGTAGCAATCAGCCCCAGCATTTT
TRBJ2-2	TRBV2	-	-	CASTEMNTGELFF	TGTGCCAGCACGGAGATGAACACCGGGGAGCTGTTTTTT
TRBJ1-2	TRBV7-9	-	-	CSSSARNTRRADGYTF	TGTTCCAGCAGCGCGAGGAACACTCGGCGGGCGGATGGCTACACCTTC
TRBJ1-2	TRBV7-6	-	once	CASSQIRGHGYTF	TGTGCCAGCAGCCAGATCAGAGGCCATGGCTACACCTTC
TRBJ1-2	TRBV6-5	TRBD1	once	CASTGQYYGYTF	TGTGCCAGCACGGGACAGTACTATGGCTACACCTTC
TRBJ1-2	TRBV28	TRBD1	-	CASQSPGQGAYGYTF	TGTGCCAGTCAATCCCCGGGACAGGGGGCGTATGGCTACACCTTC
TRBJ2-7	TRBV7-2	TRBD2	-	CASVVGAGVSSYEQYF	TGTGCCAGCGTAGTAGGAGCGGGAGTGAGCTCCTACGAGCAGTACTTC
TRBJ2-5	TRBV4-2	TRBD2	-	CASSQGTSGGAGETQYF	TGTGCCAGCAGCCAAGGAACTAGCGGGGGGGCCGGAGAGACCCAGTACTTC
TRBJ1-2	TRBV27	TRBD1	-	CASGATGINYGYTF	TGTGCCAGCGGTGCGACAGGGATTAACTATGGCTACACCTTC
TRBJ2-7	TRBV29-1	-	-	CSAQKRGEQYF	TGCAGCGCTCAGAAAAGGGGGGAGCAGTACTTC
TRBJ2-7	TRBV29-1	-	few	CSVELRHQTYEQYF	TGCAGCGTTGAGTTGAGACACCAAACCTACGAGCAGTACTTC
TRBJ2-3	TRBV2	TRBD2	-	CASSRSGGAGDTQYF	TGTGCCAGCAGTAGAAGCGGGGGGGCGGGAGATACGCAGTATTTT
TRBJ2-1	TRBV7-2	-	-	CASSLPVAPPNEQFF	TGTGCCAGCAGCCTTCCGGTCGCCCCTCCAAATGAGCAGTTCTTC
TRBJ2-3	TRBV9	TRBD1	-	CASSVARGRTDTQYF	TGTGCCAGCAGCGTAGCCAGGGGGCGCACAGATACGCAGTATTTT
TRBJ1-1	TRBV30	-	-	CAWSVMHGSTEAFF	TGTGCCTGGAGTGTAATGCACGGTAGCACTGAAGCTTTCTTT
TRBJ1-4	TRBV6-5	-	few	CASKIFGREGKLFF	TGTGCCAGCAAAATATTCGGACGGGAAGGAAAACTGTTTTTT
TRBJ2-7	TRBV2	-	once	CASSATGKGYEQYF	TGTGCCAGCAGTGCCACAGGGAAAGGATACGAGCAGTACTTC
TRBJ2-5	TRBV6-5	-	few	CASSYSRTSGETQYF	TGTGCCAGCAGTTACTCGCGCACTTCGGGAGAGACCCAGTACTTC
TRBJ2-7	TRBV28	TRBD1	-	CASTNADRAEQYF	TGTGCCAGCACCAACGCAGACAGGGCCGAGCAGTACTTC
TRBJ1-4	TRBV27	-	once	CASRRTGNEKLFF	TGTGCCAGCAGGAGGACGGGGAATGAAAAACTGTTTTTT
TRBJ2-5	TRBV27	TRBD1	-	CASTRTGRLETQYF	TGTGCCAGCACAAGGACAGGGCGGCTGGAGACCCAGTACTTC
TRBJ1-1	TRBV23-1	-	-	CASSQSLGGRDTEAFF	TGCGCCAGCAGTCAATCGTTAGGAGGGCGGGACACTGAAGCTTTCTTT
TRBJ2-7	TRBV28	TRBD2	-	CASSLGLAGGSYEQYF	TGTGCCAGCAGTTTAGGCCTAGCGGGAGGCTCCTACGAGCAGTACTTC
TRBJ2-5	TRBV19	-	-	CASSIHRASGETQYF	TGTGCCAGTAGTATCCACAGGGCGTCGGGGGAGACCCAGTACTTC
TRBJ1-2	TRBV9	-	-	CASSPGGDTFYGYTF	TGTGCCAGCAGCCCGGGGGGGGACACCTTCTATGGCTACACCTTC
TRBJ2-3	TRBV4-1	-	-	CASSQDQRFSTDTQYF	TGCGCCAGCAGCCAAGACCAGAGGTTTTCCACAGATACGCAGTATTTT
TRBJ1-4	TRBV19	TRBD1	-	CASSQQARGTNEKLFF	TGTGCCAGTAGTCAACAGGCCAGGGGGACGAATGAAAAACTGTTTTTT
TRBJ2-5	TRBV7-2	TRBD2	few	CASSLQGLAGYQETQYF	TGTGCCAGCAGCCTGCAGGGACTAGCGGGTTATCAAGAGACCCAGTACTTC